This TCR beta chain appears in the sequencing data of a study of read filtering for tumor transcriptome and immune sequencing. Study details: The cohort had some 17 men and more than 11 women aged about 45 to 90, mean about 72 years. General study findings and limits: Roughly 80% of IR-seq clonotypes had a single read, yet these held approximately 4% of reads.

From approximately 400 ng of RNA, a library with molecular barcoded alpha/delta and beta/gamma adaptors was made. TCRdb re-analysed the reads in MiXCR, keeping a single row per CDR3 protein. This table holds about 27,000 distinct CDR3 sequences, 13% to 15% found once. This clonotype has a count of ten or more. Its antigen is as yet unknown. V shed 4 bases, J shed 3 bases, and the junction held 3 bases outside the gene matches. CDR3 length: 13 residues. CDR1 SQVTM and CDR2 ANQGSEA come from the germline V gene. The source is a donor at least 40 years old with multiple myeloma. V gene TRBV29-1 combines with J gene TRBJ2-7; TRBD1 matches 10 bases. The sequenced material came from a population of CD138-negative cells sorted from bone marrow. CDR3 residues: CSVGQGALYEQYF. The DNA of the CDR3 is TGCAGCGTTGGACAGGGGGCTCTCTACGAGCAGTACTTC.